A single T cell receptor (beta chain) is shown here with its context. The TCRbeta library was prepared with unique molecular identifiers. One entry per CDR3 protein results from TCRdb running MiXCR on the PCR reads. The table has some 200,000 distinct CDR3 sequences, just over 14% seen once; the top ten hold less than 15%. The CDR3 has 14 amino acids. Trimming pared 3 bases from V and 4 bases from J, leaving 12 bases between. The germline V gene has CDR1 SGHAT and CDR2 FQDESV (reference sequence). This specimen belongs to a study of T-cell reconstitution after alpha-beta-depleted transplantation in children.

This clonotype was sampled from a human donor who donated a stem cell graft to a child with acute lymphoblastic leukemia. V gene TRBV11-1 combines with J gene TRBJ1-1; D is unclear. Here the sequenced sample was PBMCs from the stem cell graft donor, taken from the stem cell graft. CDR3: CASSLSSGFTEAFF. The CDR3 DNA reads as TGTGCCAGCAGCTTGTCCTCTGGGTTCACTGAAGCTTTCTTT.